This TCR beta chain came from a study of OX40 agonist ivuxolimab in advanced cancers. Profiling relied on immunoSEQ multiplex PCR, and the TCRdb table lists in-frame clones only, not all of them. The table shows around 26,000 clones, with approximately 90% occurring only once. Patients were ineligible given autoimmune disease history or systemic immunosuppression. Study findings and constraints: Blood T cells, both CD4+ and CD8+, expanded clonally by week 6 at 0.1 to 3.0 mg/kg.

Germline V CDR1 and CDR2: SGHTA, FQGNSA. The CDR3 contains 12 residues. The V end lost 3 bases, the J end lost 4 bases, and 4 bases lay between the germline ends. Points on this clone: Its antigen is not identified.

The clonotype comes from an adult with an advanced solid tumor such as melanoma, head and neck, liver or kidney cancer. Sequenced here: CD4+ or CD8+ T cells sorted from blood, sampled in a trial of the OX40 agonist ivuxolimab. This chain links TRBV7-2 with TRBJ1-5; D call uncertain. In DNA, the CDR3 is TGTGCCAGCAGCTTGGGGAATCAGCCCCAGCATTTT. This gives the protein CASSLGNQPQHF.